Below are 30 T cell receptor beta chains sequenced from a single sample in a study of vaccination and CD4 T cells after COVID-19. What these receptors recognize is not known. Treatment indicated: roughly 10-day PBMC culture with coronavirus spike peptide pools or control peptides (ViraFEST assay). Sequencing of cultured CD4+ T cell DNA used the Oncomine TCR Beta short-read assay. TCRdb used MiXCR to reprocess the PCR reads, holding one entry per CDR3 protein. In the table there are 14,000 or so distinct CDR3 sequences, about 29% of which are singletons. Sequenced: cultured CD4+ T cells from blood. The receptors here all came from a human donor with COVID-19.

The chain recombines TRBV7-3 with TRBJ2-7; D gene uncertain. Trimming took 2 bases from V and 3 from J, leaving 8 bases between them. The CDR3 runs 13 residues. CDR1 SGHTA and CDR2 FQGTGA come from the germline V gene. Here the CDR3 DNA reads TGTGCCAGCAGCTTAGAACCGTTCTACGAGCAGTACTTC. It codes for CASSLEPFYEQYF.

The CDR3 DNA follows: TGTGCCAGCAGTAATCCCGGCAATCAGCCCCAGCATTTT. Its translation: CASSNPGNQPQHF. The V and J genes are TRBV6-2 or TRBV6-3 and TRBJ1-5, with D hard to call. The CDR3 is 13 amino acids. V was trimmed by 5 bases and J by 2 bases, leaving 7 bases between them. CDR1 MNHEY and CDR2 SVGEGT come from the germline V gene.

This chain joins TRBV15 and TRBJ2-7, with 9 bases identical to TRBD1. The trim removed 0 bases at V and 6 bases at J, leaving 15 bases unmatched. CDR3 length: 18 residues. CDR1 LNHNV and CDR2 YYDKDF come from the germline V gene (reference sequence). In nucleotides, the CDR3 is TGTGCCACCAGCAGAGATCTTGGAGACAGGGGGTTTGCGAGCGAGCAGTACTTC. The encoded protein is CATSRDLGDRGFASEQYF.

This clonotype was found a few times. The chain has TRBV19 and TRBJ1-3; D ambiguous. There are 14 residues in the CDR3. CDR1 is LNHDA, CDR2 SQIVND, per germline (reference sequence). V gave up 6 bases and J gave up 8 bases, with 17 bases separating them. The CDR3 coding sequence is TGTGCCAGTAGGTTGACCGTGGGGTGGGACACCATATATTTT. Translated: CASRLTVGWDTIYF.

Note on this clonotype: One junction end disagrees with the germline gene, perhaps due to a read error. The chain couples TRBV27 to TRBJ2-5, with 8 bases fitting TRBD2. CDR1 and CDR2 from the germline V gene are MNHEY and SMNVEV (reference sequence). The CDR3 runs to 16 residues. The CDR3 DNA sequence: TGTGCCAGCAGTCAGGGAGGCGGGGGGTTGTCAGAGACCCGGTACTTC. Translated: CASSQGGGGLSETRYF.

The chain carries TRBV5-1 and TRBJ2-3; possible D gene TRBD2, 6 bases. The length of the CDR3 is 14 residues. The ends were cut back, 9 bases at V and 1 base at J, with 15 bases in the middle. CDR1 SGHRS and CDR2 YFSETQ come from the germline V gene. The CDR3 nucleotides are TGCGCCACTGCGCGGGAAACCGGCACAGATACGCAGTATTTT. This codes for CATARETGTDTQYF.

This clonotype is medium-sized within its sample. The rearrangement joins TRBV6-2 or TRBV6-3 to TRBJ1-2, with D possibly matching TRBD1 (5 bases). The CDR3 has 14 residues. Germline V gene sequence: CDR1 MNHEY, CDR2 SVGEGT. Deletions cut 4 bases from V and 7 bases from J, with 16 bases between. CDR3 in amino acids: CASSLTGRSSGYTF. DNA of the CDR3: TGTGCCAGCAGTTTAACAGGACGGTCTAGTGGCTACACCTTC.

This clonotype was observed a few times. This chain joins TRBV19 and TRBJ2-3; 9 bases agree with TRBD1. Trimming removed 6 bases from V and 2 bases from J; junction bases left unmatched: 3. Germline V gene data show CDR1 as LNHDA and CDR2 as SQIVND (reference sequence). This CDR3 has 14 residues. The DNA of the CDR3 is TGTGCCAGTAGGCGGACAGGGGACACAGATACGCAGTATTTT. Encoded protein: CASRRTGDTDTQYF.

CDR3 residues: CSANRQGSNQPQHF. The CDR3 DNA reads as TGCAGTGCTAATAGACAGGGTAGCAATCAGCCCCAGCATTTT. This sequence joins TRBV20-1 and TRBJ1-5; the match to TRBD1 covers 7 bases. The CDR3 consists of 14 residues. Germline V gives CDR1 DFQATT, CDR2 SNEGSKA (reference sequence). V lost 4 bases, J lost 0 bases, and 3 bases stayed unmatched.

The sample holds a few counts of this clonotype. V usage is TRBV6-1 and J usage is TRBJ1-4; TRBD1 agrees at 8 bases. Losses at the gene ends were 5 bases for V and 5 bases for J; bases not matched to a gene: 4. Per the germline V gene, CDR1 is MNHNS and CDR2 is SASEGT. The CDR3 length is 14 residues. The CDR3 DNA is TGTGCCAGCAGTCCCAGGACAGGGAATGAAAAACTGTTTTTT. Its translation is CASSPRTGNEKLFF.

Judged by abundance, this clonotype is medium-sized. The rearrangement uses TRBV10-3 and TRBJ1-5, with 8 positions matching TRBD1. After removal of 9 bases from V and 2 bases from J, the junction contained 0 bases not matched to a gene. The germline CDR1 and CDR2 sequences are ENHRY and SYGVKD. The CDR3 length is 12 residues. The CDR3 reads CAMGQGNQPQHF. Here the CDR3 DNA reads TGTGCCATGGGACAGGGCAATCAGCCCCAGCATTTT.

The chain uses TRBV24-1 and TRBJ2-1; D is unclear. The V end lost 4 bases, the J end lost 7 bases, and 10 bases lay between the germline ends. In germline, CDR1 is KGHDR, CDR2 SFDVKD. There are 13 residues in the CDR3. The CDR3 region is CATSEPARNEQFF. CDR3 nucleotide sequence: TGTGCCACCAGTGAGCCGGCTCGAAATGAGCAGTTCTTC.

The chain has TRBV12-3 or TRBV12-4 and TRBJ2-5; 15 bases are a match to TRBD2. This CDR3 is 17 amino acids long. With 5 bases clipped from V and 4 bases from J, the junction kept 8 bases outside the gene matches. The CDR3 DNA reads as TGTGCCAGCAGTGGGGGACTAGCGGGGGGTTTACGAGAGACCCAGTACTTC. It encodes CASSGGLAGGLRETQYF.

The rearrangement joins TRBV12-3 or TRBV12-4 to TRBJ1-1; no firm D call. The CDR3 extends over 14 amino acids. V shed 3 bases and J shed 1 base, with 9 bases lying between them. The CDR3 nucleotides are TGTGCCAGCAGTTTGAGCGGTAAGAACACTGAAGCTTTCTTT. Residues: CASSLSGKNTEAFF.

The genes are TRBV20-1 and TRBJ2-3, with 7 bases matching TRBD2. The germline gives CDR1 DFQATT, CDR2 SNEGSKA (reference sequence). The length of the CDR3 is 15 residues. Trimming removed 4 bases from V and 2 bases from J; junction bases left unmatched: 9. The CDR3 is CSAKPRGGITDTQYF. As DNA, the CDR3 is TGCAGTGCTAAGCCCCGCGGGGGTATCACAGATACGCAGTATTTT.

The chain uses TRBV20-1 and TRBJ2-1; 11 bases match TRBD2. The length of the CDR3 is 16 residues. Germline CDR1 reads DFQATT; CDR2 reads SNEGSKA (reference sequence). The V segment lost 0 bases and the J segment 4 bases; nucleotides outside the gene matches: 5. DNA of the CDR3: TGCAGTGCTAGAGATGGTACTAGCGGGGGTTACAATGAGCAGTTCTTC. Residues: CSARDGTSGGYNEQFF.

DNA of the CDR3: TGTGCCAGCAGGCTGGGGCCCTCAGCATACAATGAGCAGTTCTTC. It translates to CASRLGPSAYNEQFF. The chain couples TRBV27 to TRBJ2-1; D may be TRBD1 (5 bases). Trimming took off 6 bases at V and 4 bases at J, with 16 bases between the two ends. The germline V gene encodes CDR1 MNHEY and CDR2 SMNVEV (reference sequence). This CDR3 has 15 amino acids.

The V and J genes are TRBV20-1 and TRBJ2-6; maybe TRBD1 (5 bases). Trimming stripped 3 bases from V and 2 bases from J, with 14 bases between. CDR3 size: 16 residues. The germline CDR1 and CDR2 sequences are DFQATT and SNEGSKA (reference sequence). The CDR3 DNA follows: TGCAGTGCTAGGGAAGGGGCAGGTGCTGGGGCCAACGTCCTGACTTTC. Its translation: CSAREGAGAGANVLTF.

This clonotype was seen more than once but under ten times. The rearrangement joins TRBV12-3 or TRBV12-4 to TRBJ1-1; 8 nucleotides line up with TRBD1. The CDR3 has 14 residues. V shed 6 bases and J 2 bases; nucleotides not matched to a gene: 5. The CDR3 DNA reads as TGTGCCAGCAGAGGACAGGGACTCAACACTGAAGCTTTCTTT. Protein product: CASRGQGLNTEAFF.

This clonotype was detected only a few times. The chain couples TRBV29-1 to TRBJ2-3; D may be TRBD2 (5 bases). V lost 4 bases, J lost 1 base, and 9 bases lay in between. From germline, CDR1 is SQVTM and CDR2 ANQGSEA. The CDR3 has 13 residues. The CDR3 DNA is TGCAGCGTTGGGATCGGGGGCACAGATACGCAGTATTTT. This gives the protein CSVGIGGTDTQYF.

This clonotype was counted a few times. This sequence joins TRBV7-2 and TRBJ1-3, with a weak D call TRBD1 (6 bases). Germline CDR1 and CDR2: SGHTA and FQGNSA. The CDR3 has 16 residues. The ends were cut back, 0 bases at V and 3 bases at J, with 12 bases in the middle. The CDR3 DNA sequence: TGTGCCAGCAGCTTAGCCCCCGGACAGAATGGAAACACCATATATTTT. This gives the protein CASSLAPGQNGNTIYF.

This clonotype was seen more than once but under ten times. CDR3 in amino acids: CASSLVLGQGRVETQYF. The CDR3 coding sequence is TGTGCCAGCAGCTTAGTTCTGGGACAGGGGAGGGTAGAGACCCAGTACTTC. The rearrangement links TRBV7-2 to TRBJ2-5; TRBD1 matches at 10 bases. Trimming removed 1 base from V and 4 bases from J; junction bases left unmatched: 9. The germline CDR1 and CDR2 sequences are SGHTA and FQGNSA. The CDR3 consists of 17 residues.

V gene TRBV30 combines with J gene TRBJ1-5, with D possibly matching TRBD1 (5 bases). V was trimmed by 3 bases and J by 6 bases, leaving 12 bases between them. Germline CDR1 GTSNPN, CDR2 SVGIG (reference sequence). The CDR3 has 13 residues. CDR3 amino acids: CAWRGGATQPQHF. Written as DNA, the CDR3 is TGTGCCTGGAGAGGTGGGGCAACTCAGCCCCAGCATTTT. Full variable domain (outside the CDR3, taken from reference TRBV30 and TRBJ1-5): SQTIHQWPATLVQPVGSPLSLECTVEGTSNPNLYWYRQAAGRGLQLLFYSVGIGQISSEVPQNLSASRPQDRQFILSSKKLLLSDSGFYLCAWRGGATQPQHFGDGTRLSIL.

The chain is built from TRBV10-2 and TRBJ2-5; TRBD1 matches at 8 bases. The V segment lost 8 bases and the J segment 9 bases; nucleotides outside the gene matches: 11. This CDR3 comprises 13 residues. The germline CDR1 and CDR2 sequences are WSHSY and SAAADI. CDR3 sequence: CASSGDRLGAQYF. The CDR3 DNA follows: TGCGCCAGCTCAGGGGACAGGCTGGGGGCCCAGTACTTC.

This clonotype came up a few times. V usage is TRBV7-8 and J usage is TRBJ1-2, with D possibly matching TRBD1 (5 bases). Germline CDR1 is SGHVS and CDR2 is FQNEAQ. The CDR3 is 17 residues long. Trimming pared 5 bases from V and 6 bases from J, leaving 25 bases between. The CDR3 spells CASSTATTAYTPDGYTF. The DNA for the CDR3 is TGTGCCAGCAGCACCGCAACGACAGCCTATACTCCCGATGGCTACACCTTC. The whole variable domain, filled in from reference TRBV7-8 and TRBJ1-2, reads GAGVSQSPRYKVAKRGQDVALRCDPISGHVSLFWYQQALGQGPEFLTYFQNEAQLDKSGLPSDRFFAERPEGSVSTLKIQRTQQEDSAVYLCASSTATTAYTPDGYTFGSGTRLTVV.

This CDR3 reads CASSSRTSGGLQETQYF. The CDR3 nucleotides are TGCGCCAGCAGCTCCAGGACTAGCGGGGGGCTACAAGAGACCCAGTACTTC. V usage is TRBV5-1 and J usage is TRBJ2-5, with 14 bases that match TRBD2. CDR1 is SGHRS, CDR2 YFSETQ, per germline. Trimming removed 3 bases from V and 2 bases from J; junction bases left unmatched: 6. This CDR3 spans 17 amino acids.

This clonotype was picked up a small number of times. This rearrangement joins TRBV30 to TRBJ1-2; D is uncertain. V dropped 7 bases and J dropped 4 bases, with 7 bases sitting between them. The CDR3 runs 10 residues. Germline V gene data show CDR1 as GTSNPN and CDR2 as SVGIG (reference sequence). The CDR3 DNA sequence: TGTGCCTTCGACATCTATGGCTACACCTTC. Translating it yields CAFDIYGYTF.

This clonotype occurred a few times. The CDR3 reads CAWSETEQGAGGYTF. The CDR3 DNA follows: TGTGCCTGGAGTGAGACCGAACAGGGGGCGGGAGGCTACACCTTC. The rearrangement links TRBV30 to TRBJ1-2; 9 bases agree with TRBD1. Germline V lookup: CDR1 GTSNPN, CDR2 SVGIG (reference sequence). This CDR3 has 15 residues. The V gene end was trimmed by 1 base and the J gene end by 8 bases; junction bases not matched to a gene: 11.

This clonotype has only a few counts. The rearrangement joins TRBV6-2 or TRBV6-3 to TRBJ2-1; 12 bases align to TRBD1. The end of the DNA is better explained by TRBJ2-7, so the J call may be wrong. CDR1 is MNHEY, CDR2 SVGEGT, per germline. The CDR3 covers 16 residues. For the CDR3, the DNA is TGTGCCAGCAACTTGCCGGGACAGGGGGCTCGATACGAGCAGTACTTC. It yields the protein CASNLPGQGARYEQYF.

This chain uses TRBV7-2 with TRBJ1-1; D is ambiguous. Trimming removed 0 bases at V and 8 bases at J, with 13 bases between. The CDR3 has 14 amino acids. From germline, CDR1 is SGHTA and CDR2 FQGNSA. The CDR3 DNA sequence: TGTGCCAGCAGCTTAGCGGGTGGGCAGACCGAAGCTTTCTTT. Translating gives CASSLAGGQTEAFF.